The T cell receptor beta chain under discussion was sequenced for a study of blood T cell repertoires in COVID-19. Across the study: Donors in the United States, Italy and Spain gave samples during acute or convalescent COVID-19. Nucleic acid was either cDNA or gDNA, and it came from T cells, B-cell-depleted T cells, or PBMCs.

Clones were sequenced by immunoSEQ multiplex PCR, and TCRdb holds only the in-frame ones, with some missing. The sample records over 150,000 clones, roughly 88% being singletons. The V gene lost 2 bases and the J gene lost 0 bases, with 7 bases spanning the gap. The CDR3 spans 14 residues. Germline V CDR1 and CDR2: ENHRY, SYGVKD. What was sequenced was peripheral blood. This sequence was found in a woman older than 75 with active or convalescent COVID-19. The chain joins TRBV10-3 to TRBJ1-1, with D maybe TRBD1 (5 bases). CDR3 bases: TGTGCCATCAGTGAGGGGGACTTGAACACTGAAGCTTTCTTT. This codes for CAISEGDLNTEAFF.